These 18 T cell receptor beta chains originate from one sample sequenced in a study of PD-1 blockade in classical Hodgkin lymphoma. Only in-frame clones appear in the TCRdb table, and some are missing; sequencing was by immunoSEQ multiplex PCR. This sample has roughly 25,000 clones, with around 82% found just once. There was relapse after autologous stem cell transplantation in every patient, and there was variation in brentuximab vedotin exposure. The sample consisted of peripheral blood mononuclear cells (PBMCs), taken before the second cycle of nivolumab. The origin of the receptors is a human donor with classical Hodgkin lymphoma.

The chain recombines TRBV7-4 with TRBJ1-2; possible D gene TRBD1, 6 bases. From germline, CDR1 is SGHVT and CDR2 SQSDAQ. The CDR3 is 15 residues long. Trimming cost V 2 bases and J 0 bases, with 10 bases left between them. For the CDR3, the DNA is TGTGCCAGCAGCTTACAGGGGCTCGCTAACTATGGCTACACCTTC. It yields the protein CASSLQGLANYGYTF. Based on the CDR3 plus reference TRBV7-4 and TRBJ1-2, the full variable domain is GAGVSQSPRYKVAKRGRDVALRCDSISGHVTLYWYRQTLGQGSEVLTYSQSDAQRDKSGRPSGRFSAERPERSVSTLKIQRTEQGDSAVYLCASSLQGLANYGYTFGSGTRLTVV.

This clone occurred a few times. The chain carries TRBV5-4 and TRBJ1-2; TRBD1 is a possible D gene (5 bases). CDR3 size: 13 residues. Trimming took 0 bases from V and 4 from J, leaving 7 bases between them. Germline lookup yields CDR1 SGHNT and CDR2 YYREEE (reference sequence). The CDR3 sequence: CASSLEGPYGYTF. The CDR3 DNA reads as TGTGCCAGCAGCTTGGAGGGACCCTATGGCTACACCTTC.

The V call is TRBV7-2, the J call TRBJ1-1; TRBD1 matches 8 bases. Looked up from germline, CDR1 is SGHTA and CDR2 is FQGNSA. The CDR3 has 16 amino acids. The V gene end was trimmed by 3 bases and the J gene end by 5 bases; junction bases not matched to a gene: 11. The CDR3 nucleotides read TGTGCCAGCAGCTTTGCAGGGGGCCTCTCTAGAACTGAAGCTTTCTTT. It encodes CASSFAGGLSRTEAFF.

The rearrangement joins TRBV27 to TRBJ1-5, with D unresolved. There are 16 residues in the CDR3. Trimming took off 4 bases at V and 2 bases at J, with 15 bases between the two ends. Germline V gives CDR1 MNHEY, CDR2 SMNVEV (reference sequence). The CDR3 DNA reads TGTGCCAGCAGTTCCCGGAGCCGCGGGGGCAATCAGCCCCAGCATTTT. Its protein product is CASSSRSRGGNQPQHF.

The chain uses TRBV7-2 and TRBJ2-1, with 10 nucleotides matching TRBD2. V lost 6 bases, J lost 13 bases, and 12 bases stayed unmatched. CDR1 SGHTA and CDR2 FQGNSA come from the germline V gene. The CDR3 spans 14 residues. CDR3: CASSSAGGRNNQFF. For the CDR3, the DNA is TGTGCCAGCAGTTCAGCGGGGGGGCGCAATAATCAGTTCTTC.

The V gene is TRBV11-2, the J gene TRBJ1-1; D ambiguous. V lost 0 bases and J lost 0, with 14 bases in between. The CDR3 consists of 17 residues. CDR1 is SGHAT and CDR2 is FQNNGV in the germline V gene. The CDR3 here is CASSLDGVRGMNTEAFF. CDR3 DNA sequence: TGTGCCAGCAGCTTAGATGGGGTACGGGGAATGAACACTGAAGCTTTCTTT.

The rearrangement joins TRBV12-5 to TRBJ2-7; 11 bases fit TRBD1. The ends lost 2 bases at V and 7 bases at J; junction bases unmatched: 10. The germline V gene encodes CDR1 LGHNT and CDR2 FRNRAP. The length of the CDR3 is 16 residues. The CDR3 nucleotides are TGTGCTAGTGGTTTGCCCAGGACAGGGGGCCTTGGAGAGCAGTACTTC. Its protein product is CASGLPRTGGLGEQYF.

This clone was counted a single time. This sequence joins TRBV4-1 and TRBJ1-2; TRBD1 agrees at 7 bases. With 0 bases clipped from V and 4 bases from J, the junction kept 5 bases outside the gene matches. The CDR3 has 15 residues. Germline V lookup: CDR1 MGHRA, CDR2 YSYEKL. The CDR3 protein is CASSQDRTGLYGYTF. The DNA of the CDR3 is TGCGCCAGCAGCCAAGACAGGACAGGCCTCTATGGCTACACCTTC.

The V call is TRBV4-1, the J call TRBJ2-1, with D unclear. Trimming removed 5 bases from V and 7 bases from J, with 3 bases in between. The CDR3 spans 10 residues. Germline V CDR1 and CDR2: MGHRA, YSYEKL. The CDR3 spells CASSGNEQFF. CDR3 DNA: TGCGCCAGCAGCGGAAATGAGCAGTTCTTC.

The CDR3 protein is CATSRDRGVGGYTF. The CDR3 region has the DNA TGTGCCACCAGCAGAGATCGGGGGGTGGGAGGCTACACCTTC. The gene calls are TRBV15 and TRBJ1-2, with D perhaps matching TRBD1 (5 bases). The CDR3 sequence is 14 residues long. The germline V gene encodes CDR1 LNHNV and CDR2 YYDKDF (reference sequence). Trimming took 0 bases from V and 8 from J, leaving 13 bases between them. The full variable domain, in which reference TRBV15 and TRBJ1-2 provide the parts outside the CDR3, is DAMVIQNPRYQVTQFGKPVTLSCSQTLNHNVMYWYQQKSSQAPKLLFHYYDKDFNNEADTPDNFQSRRPNTSFCFLDIRSPGLGDTAMYLCATSRDRGVGGYTFGSGTRLTVV.

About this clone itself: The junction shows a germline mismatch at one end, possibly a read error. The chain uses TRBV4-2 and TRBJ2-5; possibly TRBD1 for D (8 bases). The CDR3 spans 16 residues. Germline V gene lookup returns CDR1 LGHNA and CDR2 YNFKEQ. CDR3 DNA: TGTGCCAGCAGCCAAGACGTTACAGGGGGGGAAGAGGCCCAGTACTTC. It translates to CASSQDVTGGEEAQYF.

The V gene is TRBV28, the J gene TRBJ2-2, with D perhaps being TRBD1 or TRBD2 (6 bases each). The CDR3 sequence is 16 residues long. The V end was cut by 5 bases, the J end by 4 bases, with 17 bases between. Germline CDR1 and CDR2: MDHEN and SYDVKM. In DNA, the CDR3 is TGTGCCAGCAGTACTTGGGGGGCGAGGGGCACCGGGGAGCTGTTTTTT. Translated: CASSTWGARGTGELFF.

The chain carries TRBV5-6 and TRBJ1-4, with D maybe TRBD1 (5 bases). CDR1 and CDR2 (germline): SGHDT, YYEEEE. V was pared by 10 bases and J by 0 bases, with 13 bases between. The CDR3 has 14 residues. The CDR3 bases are TGTGCCCCCAGGGATCCACCAACTAATGAAAAACTGTTTTTT. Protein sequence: CAPRDPPTNEKLFF.

CDR3 DNA sequence: TGTGCCAGCAGCTTAGGGGGGACTAGCGGGGTTCAAGAGACCCAGTACTTC. Protein: CASSLGGTSGVQETQYF. The rearrangement links TRBV7-6 to TRBJ2-5, with 13 bases that match TRBD2. Germline CDR1 and CDR2: SGHVS and FNYEAQ. The CDR3 runs to 17 residues. The ends lost 1 base at V and 2 bases at J; junction bases unmatched: 4. Looking up the rest from reference TRBV7-6 and TRBJ2-5 gives the full variable domain: GAGVSQSPRYKVTKRGQDVALRCDPISGHVSLYWYRQALGQGPEFLTYFNYEAQQDKSGLPNDRFSAERPEGSISTLTIQRTEQRDSAMYRCASSLGGTSGVQETQYFGPGTRLLVL.

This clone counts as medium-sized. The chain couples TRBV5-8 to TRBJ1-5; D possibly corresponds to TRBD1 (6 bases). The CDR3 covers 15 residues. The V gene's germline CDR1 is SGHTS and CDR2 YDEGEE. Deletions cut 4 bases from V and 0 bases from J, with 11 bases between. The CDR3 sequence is CASSVQGYSNQPQHF. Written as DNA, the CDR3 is TGTGCCAGCAGCGTACAGGGTTATAGCAATCAGCCCCAGCATTTT.

The CDR3 nucleotides are TGTGCCACCGGAGAGGCTAGCGGGGGGCCCAATGAGCAGTTCTTC. This codes for CATGEASGGPNEQFF. The gene calls are TRBV28 and TRBJ2-1, with 11 nucleotides matching TRBD2. J gave up 6 bases and V 10 bases, and 11 bases lay outside the gene matches. This CDR3 region has 15 residues. Germline-derived CDR1 and CDR2 are MDHEN and SYDVKM.

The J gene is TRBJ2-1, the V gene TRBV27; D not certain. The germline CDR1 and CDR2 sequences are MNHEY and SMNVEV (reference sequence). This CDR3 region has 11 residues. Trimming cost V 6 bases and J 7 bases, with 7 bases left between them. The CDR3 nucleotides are TGTGCCAGCAGCCGGGTGAATGAGCAGTTCTTC. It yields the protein CASSRVNEQFF.

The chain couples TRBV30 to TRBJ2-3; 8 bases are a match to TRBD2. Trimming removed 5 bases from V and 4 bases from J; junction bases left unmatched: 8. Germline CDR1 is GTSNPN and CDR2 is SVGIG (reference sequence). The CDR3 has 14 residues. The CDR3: CAWDREGTSDTQYF. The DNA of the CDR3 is TGTGCCTGGGACCGGGAGGGGACATCAGATACGCAGTATTTT.